This T cell receptor beta chain came from a study of blood T cell repertoires in COVID-19. Overall study context: Acute and convalescent COVID-19 specimens originated in the United States, Italy and Spain. Sources were T cells, B-cell-depleted T cells, or PBMCs; the material itself was cDNA or gDNA.

Trimming removed 7 bases from V and 6 bases from J; junction bases left unmatched: 8. The germline gives CDR1 SGHRS, CDR2 YFSETQ. The CDR3 is 16 amino acids. Authors' methods: Amplified reference gene primers provided the basis for estimating nucleated cell counts. Assay used: immunoSEQ multiplex PCR; TCRdb lists only in-frame clones, some missing. D and trimming were read from the DNA, whereas the V and J calls and clone size are those reported in that table. The sample includes 180,000 or so clones, about nine tenths seen only once; the top ten take more than 3.5%. The rearrangement links TRBV5-1 to TRBJ2-1; 15 bases align to TRBD2. Sequencing used peripheral blood. The sequence was collected from a woman in her 30s with acute or convalescent COVID-19. CDR3 DNA sequence: TGCGCCAGCGGGACTAGCGGGAGGATCGGGGCCAATGAGCAGTTCTTC. It is translated as CASGTSGRIGANEQFF.